The entry that follows covers one T cell receptor beta chain sequence. This specimen belongs to a study of blood T cell repertoires in COVID-19. Seattle patients were enrolled during active infection and followed longitudinally. The protocol was immunoSEQ multiplex PCR, while the TCRdb copy is restricted to in-frame clones and leaves out a portion. The table shows about 430,000 clones, with around 90% occurring only once. The receptor's source is a man younger than 35 with COVID-19, enrolled during active disease. What was sequenced was peripheral blood.

CDR3 in DNA: TGTGCCAGCAGCCAGGGGGCTATTGGGAATCAGCCCCAGCATTTT. It encodes CASSQGAIGNQPQHF. This chain uses TRBV5-6 with TRBJ1-5; 8 bases map to TRBD1. The V gene end was trimmed by 4 bases and the J gene end by 4 bases; junction bases not matched to a gene: 7. CDR1 and CDR2 (germline): SGHDT, YYEEEE. CDR3 length: 15 amino acids.